This T cell receptor (beta chain) emerged from a study of blood T cell repertoires in COVID-19. Sequencing used immunoSEQ multiplex PCR; TCRdb keeps in-frame clones, though not all of them. The sample has 150,000 to 200,000 clones, about 80% seen once; the top ten hold about 6.5%. Trimming removed 1 base from V and 1 base from J, with 10 bases in between. Germline loops: CDR1 LNHDA, CDR2 SQIVND (reference sequence). This CDR3 spans 15 amino acids. The sequence was obtained from a man in his 70s with active or convalescent COVID-19. Sequencing was done on a sample of peripheral blood. The gene calls are TRBV19 and TRBJ1-1; D call uncertain. CDR3: CASSIVHSQNTEAFF. The DNA for the CDR3 is TGTGCCAGTAGTATAGTGCACAGTCAGAACACTGAAGCTTTCTTT. Supplemented by reference TRBV19 and TRBJ1-1, the full variable domain reads DGGITQSPKYLFRKEGQNVTLSCEQNLNHDAMYWYRQDPGQGLRLIYYSQIVNDFQKGDIAEGYSVSREKKESFPLTVTSAQKNPTAFYLCASSIVHSQNTEAFFGQGTRLTVV.